The present T cell receptor (beta chain) was sequenced within a study of cytomegalovirus exposure and HLA in healthy donors (dated by TCRdb to the late 2010s). About the investigation overall: According to an earlier analysis of several hundred of the donors, about 179 million T cells yielded 90 million to 140 million unique TCR beta sequences and more than 250 Gb of sequence data. An earlier analysis of several hundred of the donors applied high-throughput TCR beta sequencing to assess whether each TCR beta V gene segment acted as functional or pseudogenic. The study combined high-throughput TCR immunosequencing, statistical association of individual TCRs with disease status, and machine learning to predict cytomegalovirus infection status. Alongside the repertoire data, information on donor age, sex, ethnicity and CMV serostatus was compiled. Both class I and class II loci were covered by HLA typing, at four-digit resolution. A separate validation cohort of over a hundred different subjects was used in addition to the approximately 700-subject first cohort. A later analysis re-analyzed previously published TCR beta repertoires from 660 or so donors and added high-resolution HLA genotyping to study TCR occurrence patterns. Genome-wide SNP genotypes for about three fifths of the roughly 700 donors were used in a later genetic analysis, which treated that subset as a discovery cohort. Roughly 310 gigabases of sequencing data and 70 million to 85 million unique TCR sequences were included in an early release covering roughly 600 HLA-typed donors. Using immunosequencing, the study profiled T cell repertoires from around 670 subjects and related those repertoires to cytomegalovirus serostatus. The number of donors typed differed by locus, with about 629-630 for A, B, C, DRB1 and DQB1, around 520 for DQA1, 600 to 610 for DPA1, and around 460 for DPB1. The study aimed to test whether signatures of past pathogen exposure could be identified by cataloging public T cell receptors. The later analysis used no new phenotypic data to find candidate immune exposures, relying instead on TCR beta sequences and their occurrence across donors. Among the approximately 400 genotyped donors, under 90% belonged to the genetic ancestry cluster associated with self-reported Caucasian donors. All discovery cohort repertoires had been generated using a single sequencing platform. Several DR-DQ haplotypes were handled as single units for association and clustering because linkage in the cohort was strong. On average, around 200,000 unique TCR beta nucleotide sequences were sequenced per donor among 350 to 400 genotyped donors of the cohort, with about 17% of those sequences being non-productive.

As regards this clone: Its antigen remains unidentified. The sample holds no much larger clone one base away, and base qualities are not on file.

The paper's findings and limits, for the study overall: In a later analysis, HLA-associated TCR beta chains were found to be more clonally expanded and to have lower generation probabilities than equally common non-associated chains. In a later genetic analysis, a missense DCLRE1C variant was associated with V-gene and J-gene trimming of TCR beta chains, and the association was replicated in an independent cohort. In an earlier analysis of approximately 590 of the donors, most TCR beta V segments were observed in productive rearrangements about 87% or about 30% of the time, broadly matching IMGT annotations. The authors suggested that the approach could potentially be extended to other disease states and immunological phenotypes. In this cohort, only TCR beta chains were sequenced, and detectable features were limited by the absence of alpha or paired-chain data. The 87-base-pair reads could not distinguish some IMGT-functional V segments, including TRBV6-2 and TRBV6-3, so those segments were excluded. Approximately 18 rarely observed V segments, including chromosome 9 orphons, were excluded from the earlier analysis of approximately 500 of the donors because counts were too low. In the study, 150 to 200 TCR beta chains were listed as associated with cytomegalovirus. Most CMV-associated TCR beta chains appeared to be HLA-restricted in a later analysis, and the HLA associations seemed to be driven largely by CMV exposure. A later analysis associated about 17,000 TCR beta sequences with specific HLA alleles at a false discovery rate of 0.05. For the cohort, immune exposure information was limited to CMV serostatus. A further reported finding was that TCR beta sequences accurately predicted the HLA-A and HLA-B alleles for most subjects in the first cohort. Linkage disequilibrium might explain the correlated functional status among segregating V segments, but an unknown experimental factor could not be excluded. Most TCR sequences were seen in very few donors, while some public TCRs were found in many individuals. The presence/absence analyses assumed that sequencing depth was roughly uniform across donors, and that assumption may not be true. A later analysis found that TCR association rates varied across HLA loci, with DRB1 alleles showing the most associated TCRs and HLA-C alleles the fewest. Several of the top co-occurrence clusters appeared to be linked to parvovirus B19, influenza, CMV and Epstein-Barr virus, according to a later analysis. Three of the identified cytomegalovirus-associated TCR beta chains were confirmed in vitro to be specific for cytomegalovirus antigens. The classifier was reported to diagnose cytomegalovirus status with high specificity and sensitivity in both the original and validation cohorts. Strong co-occurrence of HLA alleles, especially DR and DQ, made assigning TCR associations to individual alleles difficult. A group of highly shared sequence variants was considered likely to be a technical artifact of the sequencing pipeline. A later genetic analysis reported fewer N-insertions in productive TCRs among donors in an Asian-associated ancestry cluster than the approximately 700-donor mean. HLA typing was unavailable for some donors at each locus, so association tests used only the typed subset.

Library preparation employed the immunoSEQ multiplex PCR assay. A mixture of 60 forward primers for TCR Vbeta segments and 13 reverse primers for TCR Jbeta segments was used in the multiplex PCR. The CDR3 region of rearranged TCR beta genes was amplified from genomic DNA with a multiplex PCR assay. On the Illumina HiSeq System, the amplified TCR beta libraries were sequenced as 87-base-pair reads. The original pipeline was this. A later analysis counted about 80 million unique TCR beta chains across the 650 to 800 repertoires, and roughly 10 million of these chains were shared by at least two donors. Raw reads were error-corrected and collapsed into unique sequences with a nearest-neighbor algorithm that merged closely related sequences to remove PCR and sequencing errors. To assign V, D and J gene segments, CDR3 sequences were aligned to IMGT reference sequences. For a sequence to be retained, a match of at least six nucleotides was required to both a V gene segment and a J gene segment. Rearrangements were classified as productive when the CDR3 lacked stop codons and remained in frame with V and J, and all other rearrangements were classified as non-productive. CDR3 was defined according to IMGT convention as the region running from the second conserved V-encoded cysteine to the conserved J-encoded phenylalanine. Sequences without an unambiguous match to a single V gene segment were excluded from the earlier analysis of several hundred of the donors. In an earlier analysis of several hundred of the donors, V segments were called functional above 56.7% productive rearrangements and were called segregating when the between-donor standard deviation exceeded 5%. A statistical classification framework was built to diagnose cytomegalovirus status from the catalog of TCR beta chain sequences. A later analysis assigned V and J genes by comparing TCR nucleotide sequences with IMGT/GENE-DB human TR gene sequences. A later analysis assigned CDR3 sequences and most-parsimonious VDJ recombination scenarios with the TCRdist pipeline. In a later analysis, each TCR beta chain was defined by its CDR3 amino acid sequence together with its V-gene family, and reads lacking a unique V-gene family were excluded. To address suspected cross-contamination and a sequencing artifact, a later analysis removed 450 to 700 highly shared, low-generation-probability nucleotide sequences. In a later analysis, a clonal expansion index for each public chain was calculated from normalized within-repertoire ranks of inferred template counts. In a later analysis, generation probabilities were computed with a VDJ recombination model fitted to out-of-frame rearrangements, and the resulting probabilities were checked against IGoR. In a later analysis, TCR-TCR, TCR-HLA and TCR-CMV co-occurrence was scored with hypergeometric tests, and a repertoire-size bias correction was applied to TCR pairs. In a later analysis, false discovery rates were estimated by permuting HLA or CMV assignments 20 times. In a later analysis, co-occurring TCRs were grouped using DBSCAN, with TCRdist sequence similarity added in when clustering inside HLA-allele-positive subsets. For co-occurrence clustering, repertoires with fewer than 30,000 or more than 120,000 public chains were excluded, along with roughly 5 repertoires with anomalous nucleotide sharing. TCRdb mirrors the immuneACCESS table, restricted to in-frame sequences. Some clones are absent from its copies; in checked studies, under half trace to an unresolved V gene, and the reason for the others is unknown. V, J and clone size derive from that table, while D and trimming were established from the DNA sequence. For this sample the table gives about 160,000 clones, of which about 80% were detected only once. The ten largest make up approximately 1.2% of the sample.

The CDR3 has 14 amino acids, counting the end cysteine and phenylalanine. Here the CDR3 DNA is all that survives: 42 bases in frame from base 1. Between the V and J ends, shortened by 4 bases and 8 bases respectively, the junction contains 14 bases. Sequences SNHLY (CDR1) and FYNNEI (CDR2) are obtained from the germline V gene. The cohort consisted of 600 to 750 healthy bone marrow donors. At the time of sampling, every cohort member was nominally healthy, though immune exposures that went unrecorded were likely present. The donor was CMV seronegative and belonged to the group of 352 seronegative cohort members. A peripheral blood sample was provided by each donor, and peripheral blood mononuclear cells were used for TCR beta sequencing. Genomic DNA extraction from the blood cell samples was performed with the Qiagen DNeasy Blood Extraction Kit.

The TCR comes from a man younger than 40 in good health and CMV-seronegative. The sample was PBMCs. The chain employs TRBV2 and TRBJ1-4; no confident D gene assignment can be made. The CDR3 region: CASSGALGSEKLFF. The nucleotide sequence is given as TGTGCCAGCAGTGGTGCCCTTGGTAGCGAAAAACTGTTTTTT. With the portions outside the CDR3 filled from the reference TRBV2 and TRBJ1-4 genes, the complete variable region becomes EPEVTQTPSHQVTQMGQEVILRCVPISNHLYFYWYRQILGQKVEFLVSFYNNEISEKSEIFDDQFSVERPDGSNFTLKIRSTKLEDSAMYFCASSGALGSEKLFFGSGTQLSVL.